What follows is one T cell receptor (beta chain) and its context. Germline CDR1 SNHLY, CDR2 FYNNEI. The CDR3 covers 14 residues. A J-beta primer mix and a sample-barcoded 5' primer were used in a second PCR of about 7 to 12 cycles. Every molecule of cDNA carried a tag from a template-switch adaptor with 12 random nucleotides. One entry per CDR3 protein, called by TCRdb with MiXCR from the 5' RACE reads. Found here are roughly 800,000 distinct CDR3 sequences, roughly 60% of them singletons; the top ten hold about 20%. The source of the sample is a study of blood T cells in healthy people across ages. Sequenced: blood. The TCR sequence derives from a man aged 30-40 years in good health. The V call is TRBV2, the J call TRBJ2-5; maybe TRBD2 (6 bases). The J call may be in error: the DNA end matches TRBJ2-7 better. DNA for the CDR3: TGTGCCAGCAAACCGGAGGGCCTTAGGAACGAGCAGTACTTC. It codes for CASKPEGLRNEQYF.